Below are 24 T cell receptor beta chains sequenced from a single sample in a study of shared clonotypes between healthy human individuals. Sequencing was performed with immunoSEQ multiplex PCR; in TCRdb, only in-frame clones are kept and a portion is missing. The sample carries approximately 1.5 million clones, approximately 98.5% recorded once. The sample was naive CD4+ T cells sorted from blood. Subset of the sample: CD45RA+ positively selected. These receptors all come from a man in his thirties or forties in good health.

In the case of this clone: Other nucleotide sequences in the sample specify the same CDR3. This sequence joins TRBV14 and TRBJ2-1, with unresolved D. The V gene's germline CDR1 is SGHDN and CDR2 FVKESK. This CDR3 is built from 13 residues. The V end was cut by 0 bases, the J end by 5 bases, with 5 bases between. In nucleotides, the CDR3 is TGTGCCAGCAGCCAAGATCTGGACAATGAGCAGTTCTTC. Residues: CASSQDLDNEQFF.

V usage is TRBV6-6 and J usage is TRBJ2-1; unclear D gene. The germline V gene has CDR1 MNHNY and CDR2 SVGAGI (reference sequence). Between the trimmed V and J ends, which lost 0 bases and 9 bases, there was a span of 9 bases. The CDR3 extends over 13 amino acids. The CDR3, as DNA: TGTGCCAGCAGTTACTCTATATGGGCTGAGCAGTTCTTC. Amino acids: CASSYSIWAEQFF.

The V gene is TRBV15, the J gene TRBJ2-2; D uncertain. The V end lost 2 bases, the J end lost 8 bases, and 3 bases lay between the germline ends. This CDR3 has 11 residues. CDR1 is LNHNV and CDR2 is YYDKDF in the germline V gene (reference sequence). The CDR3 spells CATSRSGELFF. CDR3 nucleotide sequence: TGTGCCACCAGCAGAAGTGGGGAGCTGTTTTTT.

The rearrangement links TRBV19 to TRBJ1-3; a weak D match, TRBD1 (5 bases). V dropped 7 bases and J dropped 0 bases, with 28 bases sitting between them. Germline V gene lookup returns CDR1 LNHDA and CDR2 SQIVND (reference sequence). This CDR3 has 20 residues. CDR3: CASNLCWGWGPMSSGNTIYF. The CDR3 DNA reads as TGTGCCAGTAACTTATGCTGGGGATGGGGACCAATGAGCTCTGGAAACACCATATATTTT.

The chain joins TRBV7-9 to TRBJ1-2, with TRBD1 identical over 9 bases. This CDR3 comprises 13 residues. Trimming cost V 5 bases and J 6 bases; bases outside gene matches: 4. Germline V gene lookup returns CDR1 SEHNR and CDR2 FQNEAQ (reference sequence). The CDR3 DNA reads TGTGCCAGCAGCCGGGACAGGGACCATGGCTACACCTTC. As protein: CASSRDRDHGYTF.

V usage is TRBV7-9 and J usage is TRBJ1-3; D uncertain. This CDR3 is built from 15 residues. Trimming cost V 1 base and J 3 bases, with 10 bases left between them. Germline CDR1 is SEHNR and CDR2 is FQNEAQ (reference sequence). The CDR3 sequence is CASSLDREGGNTIYF. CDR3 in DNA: TGTGCCAGCAGCTTAGACCGGGAGGGTGGAAACACCATATATTTT.

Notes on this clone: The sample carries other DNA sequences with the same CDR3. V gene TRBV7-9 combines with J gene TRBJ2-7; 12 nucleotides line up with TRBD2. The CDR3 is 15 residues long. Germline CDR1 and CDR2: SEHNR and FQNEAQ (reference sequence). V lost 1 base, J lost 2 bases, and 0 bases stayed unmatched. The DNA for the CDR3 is TGTGCCAGCAGCTTAGGACTAGCGGGGGCCTACGAGCAGTACTTC. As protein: CASSLGLAGAYEQYF.

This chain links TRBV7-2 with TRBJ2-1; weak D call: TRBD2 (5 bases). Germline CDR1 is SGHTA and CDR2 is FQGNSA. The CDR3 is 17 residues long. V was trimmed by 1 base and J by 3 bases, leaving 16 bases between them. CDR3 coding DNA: TGTGCCAGCAGCTTAGGAGGGCTAGCAACCATCTACAATGAGCAGTTCTTC. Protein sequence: CASSLGGLATIYNEQFF.

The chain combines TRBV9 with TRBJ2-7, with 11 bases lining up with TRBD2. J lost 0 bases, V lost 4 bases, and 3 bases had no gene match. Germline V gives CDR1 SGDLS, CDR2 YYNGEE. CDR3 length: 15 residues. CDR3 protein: CASSPGLADSYEQYF. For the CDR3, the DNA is TGTGCCAGCAGCCCGGGACTAGCGGACTCCTACGAGCAGTACTTC.

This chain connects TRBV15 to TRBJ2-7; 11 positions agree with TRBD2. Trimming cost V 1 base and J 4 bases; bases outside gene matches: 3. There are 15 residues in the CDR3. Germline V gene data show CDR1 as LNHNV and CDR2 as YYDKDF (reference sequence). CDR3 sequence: CATSRGTSGQYEQYF. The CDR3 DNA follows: TGTGCCACCAGCAGAGGGACTAGCGGGCAATACGAGCAGTACTTC. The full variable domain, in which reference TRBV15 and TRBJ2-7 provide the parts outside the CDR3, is DAMVIQNPRYQVTQFGKPVTLSCSQTLNHNVMYWYQQKSSQAPKLLFHYYDKDFNNEADTPDNFQSRRPNTSFCFLDIRSPGLGDTAMYLCATSRGTSGQYEQYFGPGTRLTVT.

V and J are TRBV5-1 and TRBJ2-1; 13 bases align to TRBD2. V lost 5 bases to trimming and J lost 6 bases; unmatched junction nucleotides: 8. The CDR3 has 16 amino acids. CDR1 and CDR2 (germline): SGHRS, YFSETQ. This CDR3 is CASRPLGLAGVNEQFF. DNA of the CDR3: TGCGCCAGCAGACCGCTTGGACTAGCGGGAGTCAATGAGCAGTTCTTC. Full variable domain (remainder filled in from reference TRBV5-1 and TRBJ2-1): KAGVTQTPRYLIKTRGQQVTLSCSPISGHRSVSWYQQTPGQGLQFLFEYFSETQRNKGNFPGRFSGRQFSNSRSEMNVSTLELGDSALYLCASRPLGLAGVNEQFFGPGTRLTVL.

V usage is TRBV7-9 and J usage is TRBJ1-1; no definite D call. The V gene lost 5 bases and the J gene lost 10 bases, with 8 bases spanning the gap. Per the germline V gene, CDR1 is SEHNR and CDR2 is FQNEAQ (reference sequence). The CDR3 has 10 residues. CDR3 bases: TGTGCCAGCAGCCCCCTTGGAGCTTTCTTT. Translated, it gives CASSPLGAFF.

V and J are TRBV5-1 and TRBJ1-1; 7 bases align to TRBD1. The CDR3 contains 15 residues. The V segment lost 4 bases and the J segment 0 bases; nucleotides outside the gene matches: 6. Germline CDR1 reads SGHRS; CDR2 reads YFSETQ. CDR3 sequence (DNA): TGCGCCAGCAGCCTGACAGGGCTCATGAACACTGAAGCTTTCTTT. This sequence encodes CASSLTGLMNTEAFF.

The CDR3: CASSMSVGRQETQYF. CDR3 DNA: TGTGCCAGTAGTATGTCGGTCGGGAGACAAGAGACCCAGTACTTC. This chain joins TRBV19 and TRBJ2-5; D may be TRBD2 (6 bases). This CDR3 region has 15 residues. Germline V lookup: CDR1 LNHDA, CDR2 SQIVND (reference sequence). Trimming pared 3 bases from V and 2 bases from J, leaving 13 bases between.

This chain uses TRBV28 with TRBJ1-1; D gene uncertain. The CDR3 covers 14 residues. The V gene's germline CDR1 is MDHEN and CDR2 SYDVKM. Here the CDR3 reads CASVIAGMNTEAFF. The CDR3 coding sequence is TGTGCAAGCGTCATCGCGGGCATGAACACTGAAGCTTTCTTT.

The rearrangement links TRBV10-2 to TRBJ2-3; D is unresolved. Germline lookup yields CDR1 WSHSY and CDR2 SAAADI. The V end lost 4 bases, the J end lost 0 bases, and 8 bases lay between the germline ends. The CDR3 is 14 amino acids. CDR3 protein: CASSGVRSTDTQYF. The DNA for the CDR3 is TGCGCCAGCAGTGGTGTTCGTAGCACAGATACGCAGTATTTT.

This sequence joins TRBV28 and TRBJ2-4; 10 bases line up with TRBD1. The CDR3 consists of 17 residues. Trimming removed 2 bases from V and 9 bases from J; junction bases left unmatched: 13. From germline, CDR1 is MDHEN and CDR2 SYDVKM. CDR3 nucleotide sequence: TGTGCCAGCAGTTTACCCCCAATGGGACAGGGGTATTCCATTCAGTACTTC. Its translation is CASSLPPMGQGYSIQYF.

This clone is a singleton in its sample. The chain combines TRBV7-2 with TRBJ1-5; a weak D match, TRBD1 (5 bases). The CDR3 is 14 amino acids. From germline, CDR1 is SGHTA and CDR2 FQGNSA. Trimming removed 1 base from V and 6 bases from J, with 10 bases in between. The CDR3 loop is CASSLGGVVQPQHF. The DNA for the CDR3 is TGTGCCAGCAGCTTAGGAGGGGTCGTTCAGCCCCAGCATTTT.

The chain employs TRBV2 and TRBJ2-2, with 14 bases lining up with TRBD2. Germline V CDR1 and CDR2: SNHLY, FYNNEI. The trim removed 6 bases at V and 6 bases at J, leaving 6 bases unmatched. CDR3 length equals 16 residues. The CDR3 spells CASRNGLAGGPGELFF. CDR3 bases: TGTGCCAGCAGAAACGGACTAGCGGGAGGCCCCGGGGAGCTGTTTTTT.

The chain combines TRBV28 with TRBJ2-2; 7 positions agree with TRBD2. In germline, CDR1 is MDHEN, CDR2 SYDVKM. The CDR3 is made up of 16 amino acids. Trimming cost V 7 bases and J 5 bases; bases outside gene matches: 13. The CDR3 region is CASNLAASGSTGELFF. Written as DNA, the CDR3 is TGTGCCAGCAACCTGGCCGCTAGCGGTAGTACCGGGGAGCTGTTTTTT.

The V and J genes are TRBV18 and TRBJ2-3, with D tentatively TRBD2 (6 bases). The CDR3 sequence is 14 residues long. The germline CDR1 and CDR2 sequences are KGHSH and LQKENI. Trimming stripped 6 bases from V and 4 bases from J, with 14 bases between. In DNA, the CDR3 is TGTGCCAGCTCGCCGGCTAGCGCGGCAGATACGCAGTATTTT. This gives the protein CASSPASAADTQYF.

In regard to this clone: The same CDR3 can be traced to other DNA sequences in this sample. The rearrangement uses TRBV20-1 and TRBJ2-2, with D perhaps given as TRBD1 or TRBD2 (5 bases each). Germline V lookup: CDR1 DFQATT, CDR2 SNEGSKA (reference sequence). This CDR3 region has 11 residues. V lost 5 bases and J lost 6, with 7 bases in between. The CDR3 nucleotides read TGCAGTGCTCGGGGCTCCGGGGAGCTGTTTTTT. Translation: CSARGSGELFF.

The CDR3 is CASSEDGYEQYF. CDR3 coding DNA: TGTGCCAGCTCAGAGGACGGATACGAGCAGTACTTC. The V gene is TRBV18, the J gene TRBJ2-7; D is uncertain. V dropped 5 bases and J dropped 4 bases, with 9 bases sitting between them. The CDR3 covers 12 residues. Germline CDR1 is KGHSH and CDR2 is LQKENI.

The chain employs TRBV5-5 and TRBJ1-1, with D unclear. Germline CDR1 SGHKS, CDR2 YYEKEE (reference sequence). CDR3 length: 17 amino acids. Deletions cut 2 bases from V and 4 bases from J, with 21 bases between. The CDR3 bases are TGTGCCAGCAGCTTATCGTACGAGGAGGGTTGGGGCACTGAAGCTTTCTTT. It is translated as CASSLSYEEGWGTEAFF.